The rows below give T cell receptor beta chains drawn from one sample of a study of shared clonotypes between healthy human individuals. The protocol was immunoSEQ multiplex PCR, while the TCRdb copy is restricted to in-frame clones and leaves out a portion. The sample has 700,000 or so clones; less than 80% are singletons. Sequencing input: memory CD4+ T cells sorted from blood. These receptor sequences come from a woman aged 25 to 45 in good health. CDR3s include the opening cysteine and the closing phenylalanine or tryptophan. D genes are given only for firm matches. Expanded clones are given a class, and other clones once, few, many or no size at all.

>.|.|TRBJ2-5|TRBV11-2
CASSSPRGTFETQYF
TGTGCCAGCAGCTCACCAAGGGGGACGTTTGAGACCCAGTACTTC
>.|.|TRBJ2-5|TRBV5-1
CASSLPGAETQYF
TGCGCCAGCAGCTTGCCTGGGGCAGAGACCCAGTACTTC
>.|.|TRBJ2-3|TRBV19
CASSTQPPDTQYF
TGTGCCAGTAGTACCCAACCCCCAGATACGCAGTATTTT
>.|many|TRBJ2-1|TRBV5-1
CASSPDSHAYNEQFF
TGCGCCAGCAGCCCTGACTCCCACGCCTACAATGAGCAGTTCTTC
>.|many|TRBJ2-2|TRBV19
CASSTPNSNTGELFF
TGTGCCAGTAGCACCCCGAACAGCAACACCGGGGAGCTGTTTTTT
>.|.|TRBJ2-7|TRBV4-2
CASSQDYQRDSYEQYF
TGTGCCAGCAGCCAAGATTACCAGCGGGACAGCTACGAGCAGTACTTC
>TRBD1|.|TRBJ1-1|TRBV11-2
CASSPQGGMNTEAFF
TGTGCCAGCAGCCCTCAGGGGGGGATGAACACTGAAGCTTTCTTT
>.|.|TRBJ2-7|TRBV6-1
CASRPPSPSTYEQYF
TGTGCCAGCAGACCCCCCTCCCCCTCTACCTACGAGCAGTACTTC
>TRBD2|.|TRBJ2-3|TRBV29-1
CSVETSGSPNTQYF
TGCAGCGTTGAAACTAGCGGGAGTCCGAATACGCAGTATTTT
>.|.|TRBJ1-3|TRBV30
CAWSVVQAGNTIYF
TGTGCCTGGAGTGTTGTACAGGCTGGAAACACCATATATTTT
>TRBD2|.|TRBJ2-7|TRBV5-5
CASSLGPHLRGRHYEQYF
TGTGCCAGCAGCTTGGGCCCCCACCTACGCGGGAGGCACTACGAGCAGTACTTC
>TRBD1|.|TRBJ2-1|TRBV18
CASSPPTGTANEQFF
TGTGCCAGCTCACCGCCTACCGGGACAGCTAATGAGCAGTTCTTC
>TRBD2|few|TRBJ2-7|TRBV28
CALSGSGRASEQYF
TGTGCGTTAAGTGGTAGCGGGAGGGCCTCCGAGCAGTACTTC
>TRBD1|.|TRBJ1-4|TRBV18
CASSNTGTGEGKLFF
TGTGCCAGCTCAAATACCGGGACAGGGGAAGGAAAACTGTTTTTT
>.|.|TRBJ1-1|TRBV5-4
CASSLDRGRIAFF
TGTGCCAGCAGCTTGGATCGGGGGAGGATAGCTTTCTTT
>TRBD1|.|TRBJ2-5|TRBV15
CATERTGGTETQYF
TGTGCCACCGAACGGACAGGGGGCACAGAGACCCAGTACTTC
>.|.|TRBJ1-1|TRBV10-2
CASSESRGTEAFF
TGCGCCAGCAGTGAATCCCGCGGGACTGAAGCTTTCTTT
>TRBD2|.|TRBJ2-7|TRBV2
CASSERASGSTAEQYF
TGTGCCAGCAGTGAACGGGCTAGCGGGTCAACCGCCGAGCAGTACTTC
>TRBD1|.|TRBJ2-7|TRBV7-2
CASSIGQGMHEQYF
TGTGCCAGCAGCATCGGACAGGGGATGCACGAGCAGTACTTC
>.|.|TRBJ2-5|TRBV5-1
CASSPEPGQGETQYF
TGCGCCAGCAGCCCCGAACCGGGACAAGGGGAGACCCAGTACTTC
>.|.|TRBJ1-1|TRBV28
CASTLRLGREYTEAFF
TGTGCCAGCACTCTCAGGCTGGGCAGGGAGTACACTGAAGCTTTCTTT
>.|.|TRBJ2-1|TRBV7-6
CASSFSSASNEQFF
TGTGCCAGCAGCTTCTCCTCGGCTTCCAATGAGCAGTTCTTC
>.|.|TRBJ2-1|TRBV5-1
CASSSQLDNEQFF
TGCGCCAGCAGCTCTCAACTAGACAATGAGCAGTTCTTC